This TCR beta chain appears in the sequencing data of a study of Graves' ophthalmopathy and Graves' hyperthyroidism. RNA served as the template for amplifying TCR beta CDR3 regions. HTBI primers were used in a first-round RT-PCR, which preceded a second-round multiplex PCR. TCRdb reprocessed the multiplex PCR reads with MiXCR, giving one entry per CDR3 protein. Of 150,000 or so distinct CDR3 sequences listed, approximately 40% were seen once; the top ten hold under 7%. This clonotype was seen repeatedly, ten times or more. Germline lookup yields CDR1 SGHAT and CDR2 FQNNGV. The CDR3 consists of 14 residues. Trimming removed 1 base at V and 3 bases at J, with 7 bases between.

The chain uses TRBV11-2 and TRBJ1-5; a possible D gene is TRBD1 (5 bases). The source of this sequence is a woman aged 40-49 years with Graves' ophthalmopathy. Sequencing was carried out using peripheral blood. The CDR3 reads CASSLGQNNQPQHF. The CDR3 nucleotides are TGTGCCAGCAGCTTAGGACAGAACAATCAGCCCCAGCATTTT. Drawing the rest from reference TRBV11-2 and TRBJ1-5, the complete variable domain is EAGVAQSPRYKIIEKRQSVAFWCNPISGHATLYWYQQILGQGPKLLIQFQNNGVVDDSQLPKDRFSAERLKGVDSTLKIQPAKLEDSAVYLCASSLGQNNQPQHFGDGTRLSIL.